The 21 T cell receptor beta chains below come from one sample, sequenced in a study of post-analysis software for immune sequencing data. Points from the study as a whole: There were roughly five TRBV segments more frequent in patients than controls, and TRBV5-6, TRBV5-1 and TRBV20-1 were among them.

Antigen specificity for these receptors is unknown. Unique molecular identifiers were carried by the TCR beta cDNA libraries. TCRdb itself ran the PCR reads through MiXCR, one entry per CDR3 protein. The sample has 250,000 to 300,000 distinct CDR3 sequences, around 34% seen once; the top ten hold approximately 4.6%. The sequencing sample was made of blood. Source of these receptors: a girl aged 5-17 years with multiple sclerosis.

This chain links TRBV27 with TRBJ2-7; 10 bases match TRBD1. Germline loops: CDR1 MNHEY, CDR2 SMNVEV (reference sequence). With 9 bases clipped from V and 0 bases from J, the junction kept 11 bases outside the gene matches. CDR3 length: 16 amino acids. CDR3 loop: CASPGTGAHDSYEQYF. DNA of the CDR3: TGTGCCAGTCCCGGGACAGGGGCCCATGACTCCTACGAGCAGTACTTC.

This clonotype appeared many times. Since a much larger clone is just one base distant, this may be a read error. This chain links TRBV24-1 with TRBJ2-1; 14 bases line up with TRBD2. J gave up 6 bases and V 4 bases, and 4 bases lay outside the gene matches. The CDR3 has 16 amino acids. CDR1 KGHDR and CDR2 SFDVKD come from the germline V gene. The CDR3 region is CATSESGTSGSNEQFF. The DNA of the CDR3 is TGTGCCACCAGTGAGTCCGGGACTAGCGGGAGCAATGAGCAGTTCTTC.

In this sample, this clonotype turned up many times. The chain couples TRBV6-1 to TRBJ2-5, with 8 bases identical to TRBD1. Germline assignment: CDR1 MNHNS and CDR2 SASEGT. J was trimmed by 6 bases and V by 2 bases; bases with no gene match: 5. The CDR3 sequence is 14 residues long. The DNA for the CDR3 is TGTGCCAGCAGTGAACTTGACAGGGGACAGACCCAGTACTTC. It translates to CASSELDRGQTQYF.

This clonotype has at least ten counts. The V and J genes are TRBV29-1 and TRBJ2-1; D not resolved. V lost 2 bases and J 3 bases, leaving 5 bases between the germline ends. The CDR3 has 12 residues. From germline, CDR1 is SQVTM and CDR2 ANQGSEA. In nucleotides, the CDR3 is TGCAGCGTTGAAAGGGTCTACAATGAGCAGTTCTTC. Its protein product is CSVERVYNEQFF.

This clonotype was seen repeatedly, ten times or more. The chain combines TRBV21-1 with TRBJ2-7; the listed D gene, TRBD2, was not tested against the DNA. TRBV21-1 represents a pseudogene. The CDR3 is 16 residues long. The CDR3 is CASRKGGTSGGYEQYF. The DNA of the CDR3 is TGTGCCAGCAGGAAGGGTGGGACTAGCGGGGGTTACGAGCAGTACTTC.

This clonotype was observed a handful of times. One base away lies a much larger clone, so this may be a sequencing read error. The chain joins TRBV6-1 to TRBJ2-3; 7 bases match TRBD1. CDR3 length: 15 amino acids. Losses at the gene ends were 2 bases for V and 4 bases for J; bases not matched to a gene: 6. Germline V lookup: CDR1 MNHNS, CDR2 SASEGT. The CDR3: CASSEWGQYADTQYF. The CDR3, as DNA: TGTGCCAGCAGTGAATGGGGACAGTACGCAGATACGCAGTATTTT.

The V call is TRBV29-1, the J call TRBJ2-5; no clear D gene. The CDR3 covers 10 residues. The V end was cut by 5 bases, the J end by 3 bases, with 4 bases between. Germline V lookup: CDR1 SQVTM, CDR2 ANQGSEA. The chain's CDR3 is CSVWKETQYF. Here the CDR3 DNA reads TGCAGCGTTTGGAAAGAGACCCAGTACTTC. Drawing the rest from reference TRBV29-1 and TRBJ2-5, the complete variable domain is SAVISQKPSRDICQRGTSLTIQCQVDSQVTMMFWYRQQPGQSLTLIATANQGSEATYESGFVIDKFPISRPNLTFSTLTVSNMSPEDSSIYLCSVWKETQYFGPGTRLLVL.

The genes are TRBV3-1 and TRBJ2-5, with no clear D. TRBJ2-7 explains the end of the DNA better; the J call may be wrong. This CDR3 contains 14 residues. Per the germline V gene, CDR1 is LGHDT and CDR2 is YNNKEL (reference sequence). CDR3 residues: CASSPAVSLGEQYF. The CDR3 region has the DNA TGTGCCAGCAGCCCAGCTGTTTCCTTGGGCGAGCAGTACTTC.

This clonotype was observed a few times. This sequence may be a read error, since a much larger clone differs from it by one base. The chain combines TRBV24-1 with TRBJ2-1; D is uncertain. Trimming removed 7 bases from V and 4 bases from J, with 10 bases in between. Germline V lookup: CDR1 KGHDR, CDR2 SFDVKD. This CDR3 has 13 residues. CDR3 residues: CATSLGVYNEQFF. CDR3 nucleotide sequence: TGTGCCACCAGCCTAGGAGTGTACAATGAGCAGTTCTTC.

There are many counts of this clonotype. The chain couples TRBV28 to TRBJ2-1; TRBD2 matches at 9 bases. V was clipped by 8 bases and J by 7 bases; unmatched bases: 12. The CDR3 is made up of 15 amino acids. CDR1 and CDR2 from the germline V gene are MDHEN and SYDVKM. The CDR3 DNA follows: TGTGCCAGCGGAACCCGCGGGGGGGCAGATAATGAGCAGTTCTTC. Amino acids: CASGTRGGADNEQFF.

V and J are TRBV29-1 and TRBJ2-1, with 9 nucleotides matching TRBD2. The V gene end was trimmed by 7 bases and the J gene end by 8 bases; junction bases not matched to a gene: 12. The CDR3 is made up of 14 amino acids. CDR1 SQVTM and CDR2 ANQGSEA come from the germline V gene. The CDR3 loop is CSAVRRGGRHEQFF. CDR3 DNA: TGCAGCGCTGTGAGGCGGGGGGGCCGTCATGAGCAGTTCTTC.

On this clonotype itself: This sequence may be a read error, since a much larger clone differs from it by one base. The CDR3 region is CASRAETVNYGYTF. The CDR3 nucleotides are TGTGCCAGTAGGGCCGAGACAGTAAACTATGGCTACACCTTC. The chain employs TRBV19 and TRBJ1-2; maybe TRBD1 (5 bases). Germline V gene lookup returns CDR1 LNHDA and CDR2 SQIVND (reference sequence). V was trimmed by 6 bases and J by 2 bases, leaving 13 bases between them. There are 14 residues in the CDR3.

The sample holds many counts of this clonotype. V usage is TRBV7-2 and J usage is TRBJ2-1, with D possibly matching TRBD1 (5 bases). V was trimmed by 2 bases and J by 2 bases, leaving 13 bases between them. Looked up from germline, CDR1 is SGHTA and CDR2 is FQGNSA. The CDR3 has 16 residues. DNA of the CDR3: TGTGCCAGCAGCTTATCACCCAGGGAACCCTACAATGAGCAGTTCTTC. This gives the protein CASSLSPREPYNEQFF.

Comments on this clonotype: Since a much larger clone is just one base distant, this may be a read error. The V gene is TRBV6-5, the J gene TRBJ1-1; D is unresolved. The CDR3 covers 13 residues. The germline V gene has CDR1 MNHEY and CDR2 SVGAGI. V was shortened by 6 bases and J by 9 bases, with 17 bases between the two germline ends. The CDR3 coding sequence is TGTGCCAGCAGCCACCGGGCCCCAACGCAAGCTTTCTTT. Translated, it gives CASSHRAPTQAFF.

This clonotype was observed at least ten times. The rearrangement joins TRBV5-1 to TRBJ1-5; 9 positions match TRBD1. CDR1 and CDR2 (germline): SGHRS, YFSETQ. Trimming cost V 4 bases and J 7 bases; bases outside gene matches: 6. The CDR3 spans 14 residues. Here the CDR3 reads CASSSTGGEQPQHF. The CDR3 nucleotides read TGCGCCAGCAGCAGCACAGGGGGCGAGCAGCCCCAGCATTTT.

This clonotype has more than one count but fewer than ten. This CDR3 reads CASLDPNTEAFF. The CDR3 coding sequence is TGTGCCAGTCTCGACCCGAACACTGAAGCTTTCTTT. J is TRBJ1-1 and V is TRBV19; D is undetermined. The CDR3 spans 12 residues. Germline CDR1 reads LNHDA; CDR2 reads SQIVND (reference sequence). Deletions cut 8 bases from V and 1 base from J, with 8 bases between.

This clonotype was counted at least ten times. The chain carries TRBV7-2 and TRBJ2-1; D gene ambiguous. Germline V gene lookup returns CDR1 SGHTA and CDR2 FQGNSA. The CDR3 covers 17 residues. With 1 base removed from V and 2 bases from J, the gap between germline ends came to 15 bases. CDR3 loop: CASSLVPAPPPYNEQFF. The CDR3 DNA is TGTGCCAGCAGCTTAGTCCCCGCTCCGCCGCCCTACAATGAGCAGTTCTTC.

This clonotype was seen only once. The rearrangement links TRBV7-2 to TRBJ1-1; D is possibly TRBD1 (5 bases). Germline V CDR1 and CDR2: SGHTA, FQGNSA. The V and J ends lost 1 base and 10 bases respectively, with 16 bases between them. CDR3 size: 14 residues. CDR3 sequence (DNA): TGTGCCAGCAGCTTAGGGTCAGGGCTAACTCTAGCTTTCTTT. Translating it yields CASSLGSGLTLAFF.

Concerning this clonotype itself: A clone one base away is much larger, so this may be a read error. The CDR3 loop reads CASREDGNTEAFF. For the CDR3, the DNA is TGTGCCAGCAGGGAAGACGGGAACACTGAAGCTTTCTTT. The chain recombines TRBV6-4 with TRBJ1-1, with D unresolved. Trimming pared 6 bases from V and 1 base from J, leaving 9 bases between. The CDR3 has 13 amino acids. The germline V gene encodes CDR1 MRHNA and CDR2 SNTAGT.

The sample holds many counts of this clonotype. This chain uses TRBV28 with TRBJ1-6; D is unclear. The germline V gene encodes CDR1 MDHEN and CDR2 SYDVKM. V was clipped by 7 bases and J by 7 bases, with 5 bases between them. There are 11 residues in the CDR3. The CDR3 nucleotides read TGTGCCAGCACGGCAAATTCACCCCTCCACTTT. This sequence encodes CASTANSPLHF. Based on the CDR3 plus reference TRBV28 and TRBJ1-6, the full variable domain is DVKVTQSSRYLVKRTGEKVFLECVQDMDHENMFWYRQDPGLGLRLIYFSYDVKMKEKGDIPEGYSVSREKKERFSLILESASTNQTSMYLCASTANSPLHFGNGTRLTVT.

About this clonotype itself: A single base separates this from a much larger clone, so it may be a read error. The chain combines TRBV7-3 with TRBJ2-1, with TRBD2 matching 12 bases. CDR1 and CDR2 (germline): SGHTA, FQGTGA. Trimming cost V 8 bases and J 3 bases; bases outside gene matches: 8. This CDR3 contains 16 residues. As DNA, the CDR3 is TGTGCCAGCGGCCAAAGGACTAGCGGGATCTACAATGAGCAGTTCTTC. Translation: CASGQRTSGIYNEQFF.